This T cell receptor (beta chain) is drawn from a study of tumor and adjacent non-tumor tissue in lung cancer. RNA was extracted from bulk tissue without any cell sorting. More than 3 cm separated this lung sample from the edge of the tumor. Germline lookup yields CDR1 GTSNPN and CDR2 SVGIG (reference sequence). The CDR3 loop spans 14 amino acids. V was clipped by 5 bases and J by 3 bases, with 16 bases between them. The library came from three nested PCR rounds adapted from ARM-PCR protocols. Each CDR3 protein gets one entry after TCRdb re-called the multiplex PCR reads with MiXCR. The profile covers roughly 49,000 distinct CDR3 sequences, with about 70% appearing a single time and 20% to 25% taken by the ten largest.

Sequenced input: distant non-tumor lung tissue. The receptor was isolated from a woman between 55 and 75 years old with non-small cell lung cancer. The chain recombines TRBV30 with TRBJ1-1; D unclear. The CDR3 coding sequence is TGTGCCTGGGAAATTTTCGCTGCGGACACTGAAGCTTTCTTT. Protein product: CAWEIFAADTEAFF.